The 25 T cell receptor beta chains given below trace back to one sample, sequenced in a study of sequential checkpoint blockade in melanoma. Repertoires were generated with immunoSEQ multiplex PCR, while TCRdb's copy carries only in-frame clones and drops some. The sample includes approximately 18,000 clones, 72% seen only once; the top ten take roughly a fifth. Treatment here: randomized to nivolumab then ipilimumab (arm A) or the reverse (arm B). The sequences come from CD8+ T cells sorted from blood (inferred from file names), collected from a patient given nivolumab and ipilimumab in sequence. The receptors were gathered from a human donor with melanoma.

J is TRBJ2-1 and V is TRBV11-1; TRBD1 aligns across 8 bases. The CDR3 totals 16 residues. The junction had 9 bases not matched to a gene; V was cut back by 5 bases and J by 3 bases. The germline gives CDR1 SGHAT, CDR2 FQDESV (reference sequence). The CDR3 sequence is CASSNPGQEYYNEQFF. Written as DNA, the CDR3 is TGTGCCAGCAGCAACCCGGGACAGGAATACTACAATGAGCAGTTCTTC.

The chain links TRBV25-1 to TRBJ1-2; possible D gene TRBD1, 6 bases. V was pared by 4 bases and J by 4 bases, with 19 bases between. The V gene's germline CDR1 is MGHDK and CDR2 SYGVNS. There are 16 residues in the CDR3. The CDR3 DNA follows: TGTGCCAGCAGTGGTCCCGGACAGCGATCCTTCTATGGCTACACCTTC. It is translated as CASSGPGQRSFYGYTF.

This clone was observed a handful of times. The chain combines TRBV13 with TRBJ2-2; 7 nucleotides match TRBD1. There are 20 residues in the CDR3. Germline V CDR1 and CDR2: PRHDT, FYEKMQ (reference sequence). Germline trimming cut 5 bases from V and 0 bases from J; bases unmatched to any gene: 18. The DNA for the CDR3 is TGTGCCAGCAGCCCATCCGATGAGGGGGCTTTAGCATCGAACACCGGGGAGCTGTTTTTT. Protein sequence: CASSPSDEGALASNTGELFF.

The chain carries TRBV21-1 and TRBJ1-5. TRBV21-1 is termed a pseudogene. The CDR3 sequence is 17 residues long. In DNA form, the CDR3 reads TGTGCCAGCAGCAAAGCACCGAGGGAAAATAGCAATCAGCCCCAGCATTTT. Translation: CASSKAPRENSNQPQHF.

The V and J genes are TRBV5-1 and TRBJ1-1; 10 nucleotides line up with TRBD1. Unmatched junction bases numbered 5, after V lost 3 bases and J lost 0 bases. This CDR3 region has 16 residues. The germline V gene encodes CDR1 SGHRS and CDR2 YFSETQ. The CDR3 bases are TGCGCCAGCAGCTCGACAGGGGGCGTAATGAACACTGAAGCTTTCTTT. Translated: CASSSTGGVMNTEAFF.

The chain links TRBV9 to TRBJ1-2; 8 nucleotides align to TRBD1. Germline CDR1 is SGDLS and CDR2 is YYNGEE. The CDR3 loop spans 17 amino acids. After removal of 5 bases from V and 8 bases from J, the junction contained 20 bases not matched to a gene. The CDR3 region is CASRYSPPTGQGKGYTF. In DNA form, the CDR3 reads TGTGCCAGCAGATATAGTCCCCCTACTGGACAGGGTAAGGGCTACACCTTC.

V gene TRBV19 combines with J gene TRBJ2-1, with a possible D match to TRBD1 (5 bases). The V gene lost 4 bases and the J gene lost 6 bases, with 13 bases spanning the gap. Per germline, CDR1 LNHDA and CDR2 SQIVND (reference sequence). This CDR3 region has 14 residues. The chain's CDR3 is CASSRSQGSNEQFF. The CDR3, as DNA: TGTGCCAGTAGTAGGTCGCAGGGATCCAATGAGCAGTTCTTC.

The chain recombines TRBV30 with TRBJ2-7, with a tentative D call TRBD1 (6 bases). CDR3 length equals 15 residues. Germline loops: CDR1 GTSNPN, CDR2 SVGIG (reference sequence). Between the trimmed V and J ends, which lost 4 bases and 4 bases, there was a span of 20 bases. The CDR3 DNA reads TGTGCCTGGACCAAACTGGGGACAATTCCGTACGAGCAGTACTTC. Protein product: CAWTKLGTIPYEQYF. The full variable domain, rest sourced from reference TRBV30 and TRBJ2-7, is SQTIHQWPATLVQPVGSPLSLECTVEGTSNPNLYWYRQAAGRGLQLLFYSVGIGQISSEVPQNLSASRPQDRQFILSSKKLLLSDSGFYLCAWTKLGTIPYEQYFGPGTRLTVT.

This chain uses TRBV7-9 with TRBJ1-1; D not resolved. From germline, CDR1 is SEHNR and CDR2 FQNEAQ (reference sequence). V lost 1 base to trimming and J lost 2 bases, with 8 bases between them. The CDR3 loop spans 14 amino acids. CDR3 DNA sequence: TGTGCCAGCAGCTTAGTACAGCCAAACACTGAAGCTTTCTTT. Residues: CASSLVQPNTEAFF.

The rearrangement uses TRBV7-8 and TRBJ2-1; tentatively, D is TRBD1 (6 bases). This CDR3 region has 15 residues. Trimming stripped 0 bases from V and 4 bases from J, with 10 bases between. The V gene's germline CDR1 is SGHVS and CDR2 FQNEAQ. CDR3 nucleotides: TGTGCCAGCAGCTTAGCCAGGACAGTATACAATGAGCAGTTCTTC. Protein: CASSLARTVYNEQFF. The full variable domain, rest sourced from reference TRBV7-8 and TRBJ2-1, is GAGVSQSPRYKVAKRGQDVALRCDPISGHVSLFWYQQALGQGPEFLTYFQNEAQLDKSGLPSDRFFAERPEGSVSTLKIQRTQQEDSAVYLCASSLARTVYNEQFFGPGTRLTVL.

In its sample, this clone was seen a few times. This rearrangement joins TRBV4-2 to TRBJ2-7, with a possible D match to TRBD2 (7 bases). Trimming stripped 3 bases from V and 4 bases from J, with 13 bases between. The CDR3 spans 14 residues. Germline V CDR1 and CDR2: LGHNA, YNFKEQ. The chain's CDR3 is CASSQDGGAYEQYF. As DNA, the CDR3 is TGTGCCAGCAGCCAGGATGGGGGGGCGTACGAGCAGTACTTC.

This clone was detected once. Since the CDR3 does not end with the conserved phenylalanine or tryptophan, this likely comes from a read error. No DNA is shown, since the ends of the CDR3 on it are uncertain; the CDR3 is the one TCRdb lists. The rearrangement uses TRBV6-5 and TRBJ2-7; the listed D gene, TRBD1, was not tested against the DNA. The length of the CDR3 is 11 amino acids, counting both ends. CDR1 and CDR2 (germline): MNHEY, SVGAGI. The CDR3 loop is CASSIPRTGDP.

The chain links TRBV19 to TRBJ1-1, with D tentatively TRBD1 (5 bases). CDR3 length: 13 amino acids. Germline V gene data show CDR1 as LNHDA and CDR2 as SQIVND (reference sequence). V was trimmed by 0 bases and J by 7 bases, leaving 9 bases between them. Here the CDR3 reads CASSIDLQGEAFF. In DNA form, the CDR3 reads TGTGCCAGTAGTATAGATCTCCAGGGTGAAGCTTTCTTT.

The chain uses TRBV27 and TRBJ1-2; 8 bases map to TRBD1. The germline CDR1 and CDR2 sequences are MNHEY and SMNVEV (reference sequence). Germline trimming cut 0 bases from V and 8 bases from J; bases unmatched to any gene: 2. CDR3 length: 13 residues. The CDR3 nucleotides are TGTGCCAGCAGTTTATCGGACAGGGTCGGCTACACCTTC. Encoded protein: CASSLSDRVGYTF.

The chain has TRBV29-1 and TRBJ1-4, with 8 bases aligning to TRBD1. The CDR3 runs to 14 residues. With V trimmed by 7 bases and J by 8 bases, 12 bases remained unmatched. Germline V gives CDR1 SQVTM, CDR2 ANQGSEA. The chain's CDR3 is CSALSTGGLEKLFF. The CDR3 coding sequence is TGCAGCGCGCTAAGCACAGGGGGTTTAGAAAAACTGTTTTTT.

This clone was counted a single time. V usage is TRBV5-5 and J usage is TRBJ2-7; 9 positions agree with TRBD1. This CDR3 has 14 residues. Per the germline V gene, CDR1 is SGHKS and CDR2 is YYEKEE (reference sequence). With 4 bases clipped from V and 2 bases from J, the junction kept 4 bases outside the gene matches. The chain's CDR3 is CASSLGTGTYEQYF. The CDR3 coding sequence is TGTGCCAGCAGCCTGGGGACAGGGACCTACGAGCAGTACTTC.

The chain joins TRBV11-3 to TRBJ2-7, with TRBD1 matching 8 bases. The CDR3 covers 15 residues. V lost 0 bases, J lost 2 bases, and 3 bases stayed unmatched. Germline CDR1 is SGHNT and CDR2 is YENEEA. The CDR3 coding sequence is TGTGCCAGCAGCTTAGAGGGACAGGTCGCCTACGAGCAGTACTTC. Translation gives CASSLEGQVAYEQYF.

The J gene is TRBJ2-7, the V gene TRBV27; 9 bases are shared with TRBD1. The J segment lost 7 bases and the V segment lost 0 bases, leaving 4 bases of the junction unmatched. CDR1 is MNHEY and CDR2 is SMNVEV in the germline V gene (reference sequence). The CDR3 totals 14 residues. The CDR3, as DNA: TGTGCCAGCAGTTTATCACAGGGGGCTCGGGAGCAGTACTTC. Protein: CASSLSQGAREQYF.

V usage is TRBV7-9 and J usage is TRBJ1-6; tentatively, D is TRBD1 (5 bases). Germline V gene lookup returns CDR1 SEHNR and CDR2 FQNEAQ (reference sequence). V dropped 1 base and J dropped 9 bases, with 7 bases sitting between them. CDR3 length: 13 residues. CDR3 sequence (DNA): TGTGCCAGCAGCTTAGGGGGGGGTTCACCCCTCCACTTT. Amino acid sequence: CASSLGGGSPLHF.

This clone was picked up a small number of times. The CDR3: CASSIDPLGGYGYTF. The CDR3 bases are TGTGCCAGTAGTATAGATCCACTGGGAGGCTATGGCTACACCTTC. The chain couples TRBV19 to TRBJ1-2, with no clear D. Germline CDR1 reads LNHDA; CDR2 reads SQIVND (reference sequence). The V end was cut by 0 bases, the J end by 4 bases, with 12 bases between. The CDR3 is 15 residues long.

The CDR3 region has the DNA TGTGCCAGCAGTGAAGGGATGACAGGGCCCTACGAGCAGTACTTC. It specifies CASSEGMTGPYEQYF. V and J are TRBV6-1 and TRBJ2-7; 7 nucleotides agree with TRBD1. Germline V lookup: CDR1 MNHNS, CDR2 SASEGT. V trimming: 1 base; J trimming: 2 bases; junction bases outside the gene matches: 5. The CDR3 totals 15 residues.

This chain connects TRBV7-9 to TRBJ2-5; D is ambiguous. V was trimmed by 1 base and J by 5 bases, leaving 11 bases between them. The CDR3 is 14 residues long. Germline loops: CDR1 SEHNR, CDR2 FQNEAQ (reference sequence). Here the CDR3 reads CASSLVGSGETQYF. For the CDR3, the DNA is TGTGCCAGCAGCTTAGTAGGCTCCGGGGAGACCCAGTACTTC.

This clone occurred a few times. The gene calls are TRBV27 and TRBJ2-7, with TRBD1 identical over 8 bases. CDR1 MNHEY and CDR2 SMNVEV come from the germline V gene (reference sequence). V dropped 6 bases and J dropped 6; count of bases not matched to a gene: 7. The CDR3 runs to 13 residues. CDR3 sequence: CASSVGQGSEQYF. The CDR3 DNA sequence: TGTGCCAGCAGCGTAGGACAGGGAAGCGAGCAGTACTTC.

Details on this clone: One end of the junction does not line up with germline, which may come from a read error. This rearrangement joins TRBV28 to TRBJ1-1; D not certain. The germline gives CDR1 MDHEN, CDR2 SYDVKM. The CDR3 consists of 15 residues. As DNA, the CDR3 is TGTGCCAGCACCCCCTCACAATCCTTGAACCCTGAAGCTTTCTTT. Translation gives CASTPSQSLNPEAFF. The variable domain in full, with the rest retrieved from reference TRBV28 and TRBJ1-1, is DVKVTQSSRYLVKRTGEKVFLECVQDMDHENMFWYRQDPGLGLRLIYFSYDVKMKEKGDIPEGYSVSREKKERFSLILESASTNQTSMYLCASTPSQSLNPEAFFGQGTRLTVV.

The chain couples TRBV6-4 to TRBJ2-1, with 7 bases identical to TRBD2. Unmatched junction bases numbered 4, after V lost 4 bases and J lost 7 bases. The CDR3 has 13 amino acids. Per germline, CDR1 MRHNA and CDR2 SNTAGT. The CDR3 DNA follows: TGTGCCAGCAGTGCCAGCGGGATAAATGAGCAGTTCTTC. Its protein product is CASSASGINEQFF.